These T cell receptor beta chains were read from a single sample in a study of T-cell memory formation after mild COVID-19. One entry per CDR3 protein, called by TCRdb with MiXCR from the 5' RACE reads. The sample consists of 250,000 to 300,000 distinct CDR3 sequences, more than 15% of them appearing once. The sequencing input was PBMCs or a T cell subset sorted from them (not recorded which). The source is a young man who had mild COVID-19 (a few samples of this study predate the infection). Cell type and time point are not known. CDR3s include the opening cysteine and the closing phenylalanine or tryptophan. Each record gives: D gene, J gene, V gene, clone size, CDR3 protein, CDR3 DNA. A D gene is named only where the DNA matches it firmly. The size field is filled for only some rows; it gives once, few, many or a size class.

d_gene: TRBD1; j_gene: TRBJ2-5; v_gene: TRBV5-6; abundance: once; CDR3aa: CASTGKGAGETQYF; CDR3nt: TGTGCCAGCACTGGAAAGGGGGCCGGTGAGACCCAGTACTTC
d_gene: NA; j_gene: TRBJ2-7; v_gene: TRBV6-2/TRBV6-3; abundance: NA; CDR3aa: CASSYSNSPASYEQYF; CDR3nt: TGTGCCAGCAGTTACTCGAACTCCCCGGCATCTTACGAGCAGTACTTC
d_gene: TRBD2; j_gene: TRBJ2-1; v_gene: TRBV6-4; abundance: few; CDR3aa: CASSDYGGGYNEQFF; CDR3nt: TGTGCCAGCAGTGACTATGGCGGGGGATACAATGAGCAGTTCTTC
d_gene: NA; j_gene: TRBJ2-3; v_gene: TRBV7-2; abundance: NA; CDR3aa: CASSPRWSGTDTQYF; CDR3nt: TGTGCCAGCAGCCCCCGGTGGTCCGGCACAGATACGCAGTATTTT
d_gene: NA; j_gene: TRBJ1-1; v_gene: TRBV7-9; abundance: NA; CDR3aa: CASSRQQGNTEAFF; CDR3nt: TGTGCCAGCAGCCGTCAACAGGGGAACACTGAAGCTTTCTTT
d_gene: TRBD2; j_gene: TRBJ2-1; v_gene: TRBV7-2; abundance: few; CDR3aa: CASSLALLADSSYNEQFF; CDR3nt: TGTGCCAGCAGCTTAGCGCTACTAGCGGACTCCTCCTACAATGAGCAGTTCTTC
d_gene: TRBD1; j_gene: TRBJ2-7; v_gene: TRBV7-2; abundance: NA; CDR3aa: CASSVAPGTGFYEQYF; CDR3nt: TGTGCCAGCAGCGTAGCGCCTGGGACAGGCTTCTACGAGCAGTACTTC
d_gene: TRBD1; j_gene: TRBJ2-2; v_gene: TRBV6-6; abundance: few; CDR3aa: CASSYRQGGTGELFF; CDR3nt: TGTGCCAGCAGTTACCGACAGGGGGGCACCGGGGAGCTGTTTTTT
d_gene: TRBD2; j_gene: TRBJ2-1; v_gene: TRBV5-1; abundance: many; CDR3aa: CASRRRLAGADNEQFF; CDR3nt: TGCGCCAGCAGACGGCGACTAGCGGGGGCCGACAATGAGCAGTTCTTC
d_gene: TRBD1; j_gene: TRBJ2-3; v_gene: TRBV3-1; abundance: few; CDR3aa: CASRGVIDRDRVDTQYF; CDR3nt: TGTGCCAGCAGAGGGGTGATCGACCGGGACAGGGTGGATACGCAGTATTTT
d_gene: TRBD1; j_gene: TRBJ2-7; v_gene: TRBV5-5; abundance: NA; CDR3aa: CASSSEDRAHEQYF; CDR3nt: TGTGCCAGCAGCTCGGAAGACAGGGCCCACGAGCAGTACTTC
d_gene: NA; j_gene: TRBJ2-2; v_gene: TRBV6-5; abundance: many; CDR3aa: CASSYSFRELFF; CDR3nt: TGTGCCAGCAGTTACTCGTTCCGGGAGCTGTTTTTT
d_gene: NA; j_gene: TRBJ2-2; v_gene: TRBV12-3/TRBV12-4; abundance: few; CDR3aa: CASSAGQTNTGELFF; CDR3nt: TGTGCCAGCAGTGCCGGACAGACGAACACCGGGGAGCTGTTTTTT
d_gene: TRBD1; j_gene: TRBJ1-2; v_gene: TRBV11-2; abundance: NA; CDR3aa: CASSLGTGHGYTF; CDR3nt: TGTGCCAGCAGCTTAGGGACAGGGCATGGCTACACCTTC
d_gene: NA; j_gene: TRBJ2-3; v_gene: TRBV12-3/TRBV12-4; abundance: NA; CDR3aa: CASSMYRGTQYF; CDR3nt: TGTGCCAGCAGTATGTACAGAGGAACGCAGTATTTT
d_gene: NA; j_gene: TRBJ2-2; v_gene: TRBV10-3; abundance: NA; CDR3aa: CAISATGAGNTGELFF; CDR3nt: TGTGCCATCAGCGCGACAGGAGCAGGGAACACCGGGGAGCTGTTTTTT
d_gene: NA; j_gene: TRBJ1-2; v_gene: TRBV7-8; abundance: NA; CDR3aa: CASSLGVRGTSYGYTF; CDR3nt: TGTGCCAGCAGCTTAGGTGTACGGGGGACGTCCTATGGCTACACCTTC
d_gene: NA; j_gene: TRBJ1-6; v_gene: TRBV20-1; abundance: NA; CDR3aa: CSAPVRGSYNSPLHF; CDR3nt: TGCAGTGCCCCAGTCCGTGGCTCCTATAATTCACCCCTCCACTTT
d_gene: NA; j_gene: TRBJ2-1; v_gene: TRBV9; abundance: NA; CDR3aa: CASSAATYNEQFF; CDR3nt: TGTGCCAGCAGCGCCGCTACTTACAATGAGCAGTTCTTC
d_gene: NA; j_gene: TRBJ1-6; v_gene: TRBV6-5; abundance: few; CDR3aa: CASSYGGFSGSYNSPLHF; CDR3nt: TGTGCCAGCAGTTATGGAGGATTCTCGGGCTCCTATAATTCACCCCTCCACTTT
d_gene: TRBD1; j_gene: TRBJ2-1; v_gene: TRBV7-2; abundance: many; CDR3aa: CASSDLGTGYYNEQFF; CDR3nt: TGTGCCAGCAGCGACCTAGGGACAGGGTACTACAATGAGCAGTTCTTC
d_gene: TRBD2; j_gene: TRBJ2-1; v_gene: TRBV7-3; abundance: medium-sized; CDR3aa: CASSVGLAGNNEQFF; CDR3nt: TGTGCCAGCAGCGTTGGACTAGCGGGTAACAATGAGCAGTTCTTC
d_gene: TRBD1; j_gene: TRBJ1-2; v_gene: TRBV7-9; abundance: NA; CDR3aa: CASSSSRDRGARAGYTF; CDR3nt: TGTGCCAGCAGCTCGAGCCGGGACAGGGGCGCGAGGGCCGGCTACACCTTC
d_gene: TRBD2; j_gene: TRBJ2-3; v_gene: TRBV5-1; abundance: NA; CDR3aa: CASSFASGGTDTQYF; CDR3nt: TGCGCCAGCAGCTTCGCTAGCGGGGGTACAGATACGCAGTATTTT
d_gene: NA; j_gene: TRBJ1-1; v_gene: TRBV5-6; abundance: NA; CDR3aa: CASSFRDPGTEAFF; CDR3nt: TGTGCCAGCAGCTTCAGGGATCCAGGCACTGAAGCTTTCTTT
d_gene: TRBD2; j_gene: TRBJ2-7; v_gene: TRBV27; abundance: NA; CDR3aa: CASSPGLGEQYF; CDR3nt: TGTGCCAGCAGTCCCGGACTAGGCGAGCAGTACTTC
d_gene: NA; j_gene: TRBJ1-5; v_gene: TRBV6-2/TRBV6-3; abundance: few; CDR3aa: CASSPGPEQPQHF; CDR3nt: TGTGCCAGCAGTCCGGGACCAGAGCAGCCCCAGCATTTT
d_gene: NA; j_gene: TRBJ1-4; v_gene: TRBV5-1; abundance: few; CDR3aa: CASSLAFQPHEKLFF; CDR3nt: TGCGCCAGCAGCTTGGCCTTCCAACCTCATGAAAAACTGTTTTTT